This passage covers 2 T cell receptor beta chains from one sample sequenced in a study of T cell changes during pregnancy in multiple sclerosis. Repertoires were generated with immunoSEQ multiplex PCR, while TCRdb's copy carries only in-frame clones and drops some. The table records about 46,000 clones, 93% of them present only once. Sequencing used CD8+ T cells from peripheral blood mononuclear cells, obtained after pregnancy. The receptors were gathered from a female donor with multiple sclerosis, enrolled in a pregnancy study.

The CDR3 spells CASSLASWSSYNEQFF. CDR3 sequence (DNA): TGTGCCAGCAGCTTAGCCTCTTGGAGCTCCTACAATGAGCAGTTCTTC. V gene TRBV7-8 combines with J gene TRBJ2-1; D gene unclear. The CDR3 covers 16 residues. V lost 0 bases, J lost 0 bases, and 9 bases lay in between. Germline V gives CDR1 SGHVS, CDR2 FQNEAQ.

CDR3 residues: CASRLGLEISNEQFF. CDR3 DNA sequence: TGTGCCAGCAGGCTGGGACTAGAAATTTCCAATGAGCAGTTCTTC. The chain combines TRBV27 with TRBJ2-1; 8 bases fit TRBD2. The V and J ends lost 6 bases and 6 bases, in that order; junction bases with no gene match: 10. This CDR3 has 15 residues. Germline-derived CDR1 and CDR2 are MNHEY and SMNVEV (reference sequence).